This TCR beta chain was identified in a study of monozygotic twins with inflammatory bowel disease. Overall study results and limits: The data did not back a single strong IBD-associated clonotype or signal. TCRbeta inverse Simpson diversity was decreased in IBD patients versus healthy co-twins.

The TCR libraries each used total RNA (about 3,500 ng per library). TCRdb derives one entry per CDR3 protein from the 5' RACE reads, leaving out DNA. This sample's clone table lists 300,000 to 400,000 distinct CDR3 sequences. Comments on this clonotype: Antigen unknown.

This CDR3 is 17 amino acids long. The germline gives CDR1 KGHDR, CDR2 SFDVKD. Sequencing input: blood. The V gene is TRBV24-1, the J gene TRBJ2-2; the D call from TCRdb, TRBD1, cannot be confirmed without DNA. The TCR originated in a human donor with ulcerative colitis or Crohn's disease, or a healthy co-twin of an affected twin (not recorded which). The CDR3 loop is CATSGRIGGAWSGELFF.